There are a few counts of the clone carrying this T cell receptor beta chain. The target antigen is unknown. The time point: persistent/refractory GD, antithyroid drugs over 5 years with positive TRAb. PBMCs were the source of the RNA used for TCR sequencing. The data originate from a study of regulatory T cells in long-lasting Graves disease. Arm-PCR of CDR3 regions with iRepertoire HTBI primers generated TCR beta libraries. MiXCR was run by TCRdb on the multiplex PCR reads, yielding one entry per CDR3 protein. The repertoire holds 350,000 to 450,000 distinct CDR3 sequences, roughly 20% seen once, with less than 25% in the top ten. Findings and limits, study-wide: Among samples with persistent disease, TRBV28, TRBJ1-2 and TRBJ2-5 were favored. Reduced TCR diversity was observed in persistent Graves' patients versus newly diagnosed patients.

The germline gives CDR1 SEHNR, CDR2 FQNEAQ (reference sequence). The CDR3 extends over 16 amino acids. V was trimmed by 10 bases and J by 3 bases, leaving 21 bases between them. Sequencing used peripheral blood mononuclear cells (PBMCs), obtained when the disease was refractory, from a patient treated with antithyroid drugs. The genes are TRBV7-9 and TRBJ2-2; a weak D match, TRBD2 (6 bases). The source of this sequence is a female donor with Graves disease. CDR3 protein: CAILATKVGYTGELFF. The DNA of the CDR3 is TGTGCCATCCTAGCGACAAAGGTCGGGTACACCGGGGAGCTGTTTTTT.